A selection of T cell receptor beta chains follows, all from one sample in a study of blood T cell repertoires in COVID-19. Sequencing was performed with immunoSEQ multiplex PCR; in TCRdb, only in-frame clones are kept and a portion is missing. The sample lists 150,000 or so clones, roughly four fifths occurring once. Sequencing input: peripheral blood. These receptor sequences come from a man between 65 and 85 years old who had recovered from COVID-19. Each CDR3 is given with its conserved first and last residue. The order of the fields is J gene, clone size, D gene, V gene, CDR3 protein. D genes are given only for firm matches. Clone size is not always given. Where it is, it says once, few, many or a class for expanded clones.

>TRBJ1-1|once|TRBD1|TRBV7-9
CASSARQGSFVTEAFF
>TRBJ2-1|-|TRBD2|TRBV7-8
CASSASGTWNEQFF
>TRBJ2-3|-|-|TRBV7-9
CASSLSPGSSTDTQYF
>TRBJ2-1|once|-|TRBV2
CASSERRSSSYNEQFF
>TRBJ1-5|few|TRBD1|TRBV7-8
CASSLGDRVRTGSQPQHF
>TRBJ2-3|-|TRBD2|TRBV5-1
CASSSRTSGRGADTQYF
>TRBJ1-4|-|-|TRBV10-2
CASRNGQGSSEKLFF
>TRBJ2-7|-|-|TRBV18
CASSPSAGTSYEQYF
>TRBJ1-2|-|TRBD1|TRBV7-2
CASSADWGQGAGGYTF
>TRBJ1-2|-|TRBD1|TRBV29-1
CSVEKGQPYGYTF
>TRBJ2-3|-|TRBD2|TRBV7-6
CASSPGGRTDTQYF
>TRBJ2-5|-|TRBD1|TRBV19
CASSIGTGQEKTQYF
>TRBJ2-5|-|-|TRBV19
CASSRDNQETQYF
>TRBJ1-5|-|TRBD1|TRBV24-1
CATSVDRGIQPQHF
>TRBJ1-2|-|TRBD1|TRBV3-1/TRBV3-2
CASSQNPGQGNYGYTF
>TRBJ2-3|-|-|TRBV6-1
CASSESPGVLTDTQYF
>TRBJ2-3|-|TRBD2|TRBV12-5
CASGLVAGVDTQYF
>TRBJ2-7|-|TRBD1|TRBV18
CASSSKGTEKYEQYF
>TRBJ2-7|-|TRBD2|TRBV12-3/TRBV12-4
CASGSGTSYEQYF
>TRBJ2-1|-|TRBD1|TRBV3-1/TRBV3-2
CASSQVQGAFDEQFF
>TRBJ2-7|-|TRBD2|TRBV6-2/TRBV6-3
CASSSGTSPGCYF
>TRBJ1-1|-|-|TRBV5-1
CASSLEGSNTEAFF
>TRBJ1-2|-|TRBD1|TRBV12-3/TRBV12-4
CASSGQEFYGYTF
>TRBJ2-7|-|TRBD1|TRBV10-3
CAISDPGQNSDEQYF
>TRBJ2-3|-|-|TRBV28
CASTPALSTDTQYF
>TRBJ1-4|-|-|TRBV6-1
CASSDEGVEKLFF
>TRBJ2-2|-|-|TRBV30
CAWSVGPGPGELFF